These 2 T cell receptor beta chains share one sample of origin, sequenced in a study of cytomegalovirus exposure and HLA in healthy donors (TCRdb year 2017). The method behind the library was the immunoSEQ multiplex PCR assay. For the multiplex PCR, a mixture combining 60 forward primers for TCR Vbeta segments and 13 reverse primers for TCR Jbeta segments was used. Imported from immuneACCESS, the table was reduced by TCRdb to in-frame sequences with V and J called. These copies leave out some clones; in studies compared against another copy, an unresolved V gene accounts for under half, and the cause of the remainder is not known. This sample gives some 150,000 clones in total; 70% to 80% of them show up just once. 1.8% of the sample comes from the top ten. The source material was PBMCs. The origin of the receptors is a female donor in good health and CMV-seropositive.

This chain links TRBV4-2 with TRBJ2-1; a weak D match, TRBD1 (6 bases). V lost 0 bases to trimming and J lost 6 bases, with 12 bases between them. The CDR3 spans 15 residues. Germline CDR1 LGHNA, CDR2 YNFKEQ. The CDR3 is CASSQDTGLGNEQFF. DNA for the CDR3: TGTGCCAGCAGCCAAGATACAGGGTTAGGCAATGAGCAGTTCTTC.

The V gene is TRBV10-3, the J gene TRBJ2-6; no clear D gene. The CDR3 consists of 14 residues. Germline CDR1 reads ENHRY; CDR2 reads SYGVKD. The V and J ends lost 5 bases and 0 bases respectively, with 5 bases between them. CDR3 protein: CAISPSSGANVLTF. DNA of the CDR3: TGTGCCATCAGTCCGAGCTCTGGGGCCAACGTCCTGACTTTC.